The T cell receptor (beta chain) under discussion was sequenced for a study of CD8+ T cells in alopecia areata. Study-wide results and limits: Mice showed TCR sharing more clearly than patients did, possibly owing to HLA.

Treatment indicated: oral pan-JAK inhibitor, 5-10 mg twice daily. RNA, once extracted, was reverse transcribed into cDNA for use as the sequencing template. This table comes from immunoSEQ multiplex PCR, and its TCRdb copy is limited to in-frame clones, with some not included. The sample shows hundreds of thousands of clones, around 66% of them seen only once. This clone was observed a single time. The antigen is undetermined. The material was CD4+ T cells sorted from blood, obtained at week 44, from a patient treated with tofacitinib. The origin of this receptor is a human donor with alopecia areata.

Written as DNA, the CDR3 is TGCAGCGTTCCCACCGACAGACTTACTAACTATGGCTACACCTTC. As protein: CSVPTDRLTNYGYTF. The chain has TRBV29-1 and TRBJ1-2; TRBD1 is a possible D gene (5 bases). V was clipped by 5 bases and J by 0 bases, with 16 bases between them. The CDR3 spans 15 residues. Looked up from germline, CDR1 is SQVTM and CDR2 is ANQGSEA.